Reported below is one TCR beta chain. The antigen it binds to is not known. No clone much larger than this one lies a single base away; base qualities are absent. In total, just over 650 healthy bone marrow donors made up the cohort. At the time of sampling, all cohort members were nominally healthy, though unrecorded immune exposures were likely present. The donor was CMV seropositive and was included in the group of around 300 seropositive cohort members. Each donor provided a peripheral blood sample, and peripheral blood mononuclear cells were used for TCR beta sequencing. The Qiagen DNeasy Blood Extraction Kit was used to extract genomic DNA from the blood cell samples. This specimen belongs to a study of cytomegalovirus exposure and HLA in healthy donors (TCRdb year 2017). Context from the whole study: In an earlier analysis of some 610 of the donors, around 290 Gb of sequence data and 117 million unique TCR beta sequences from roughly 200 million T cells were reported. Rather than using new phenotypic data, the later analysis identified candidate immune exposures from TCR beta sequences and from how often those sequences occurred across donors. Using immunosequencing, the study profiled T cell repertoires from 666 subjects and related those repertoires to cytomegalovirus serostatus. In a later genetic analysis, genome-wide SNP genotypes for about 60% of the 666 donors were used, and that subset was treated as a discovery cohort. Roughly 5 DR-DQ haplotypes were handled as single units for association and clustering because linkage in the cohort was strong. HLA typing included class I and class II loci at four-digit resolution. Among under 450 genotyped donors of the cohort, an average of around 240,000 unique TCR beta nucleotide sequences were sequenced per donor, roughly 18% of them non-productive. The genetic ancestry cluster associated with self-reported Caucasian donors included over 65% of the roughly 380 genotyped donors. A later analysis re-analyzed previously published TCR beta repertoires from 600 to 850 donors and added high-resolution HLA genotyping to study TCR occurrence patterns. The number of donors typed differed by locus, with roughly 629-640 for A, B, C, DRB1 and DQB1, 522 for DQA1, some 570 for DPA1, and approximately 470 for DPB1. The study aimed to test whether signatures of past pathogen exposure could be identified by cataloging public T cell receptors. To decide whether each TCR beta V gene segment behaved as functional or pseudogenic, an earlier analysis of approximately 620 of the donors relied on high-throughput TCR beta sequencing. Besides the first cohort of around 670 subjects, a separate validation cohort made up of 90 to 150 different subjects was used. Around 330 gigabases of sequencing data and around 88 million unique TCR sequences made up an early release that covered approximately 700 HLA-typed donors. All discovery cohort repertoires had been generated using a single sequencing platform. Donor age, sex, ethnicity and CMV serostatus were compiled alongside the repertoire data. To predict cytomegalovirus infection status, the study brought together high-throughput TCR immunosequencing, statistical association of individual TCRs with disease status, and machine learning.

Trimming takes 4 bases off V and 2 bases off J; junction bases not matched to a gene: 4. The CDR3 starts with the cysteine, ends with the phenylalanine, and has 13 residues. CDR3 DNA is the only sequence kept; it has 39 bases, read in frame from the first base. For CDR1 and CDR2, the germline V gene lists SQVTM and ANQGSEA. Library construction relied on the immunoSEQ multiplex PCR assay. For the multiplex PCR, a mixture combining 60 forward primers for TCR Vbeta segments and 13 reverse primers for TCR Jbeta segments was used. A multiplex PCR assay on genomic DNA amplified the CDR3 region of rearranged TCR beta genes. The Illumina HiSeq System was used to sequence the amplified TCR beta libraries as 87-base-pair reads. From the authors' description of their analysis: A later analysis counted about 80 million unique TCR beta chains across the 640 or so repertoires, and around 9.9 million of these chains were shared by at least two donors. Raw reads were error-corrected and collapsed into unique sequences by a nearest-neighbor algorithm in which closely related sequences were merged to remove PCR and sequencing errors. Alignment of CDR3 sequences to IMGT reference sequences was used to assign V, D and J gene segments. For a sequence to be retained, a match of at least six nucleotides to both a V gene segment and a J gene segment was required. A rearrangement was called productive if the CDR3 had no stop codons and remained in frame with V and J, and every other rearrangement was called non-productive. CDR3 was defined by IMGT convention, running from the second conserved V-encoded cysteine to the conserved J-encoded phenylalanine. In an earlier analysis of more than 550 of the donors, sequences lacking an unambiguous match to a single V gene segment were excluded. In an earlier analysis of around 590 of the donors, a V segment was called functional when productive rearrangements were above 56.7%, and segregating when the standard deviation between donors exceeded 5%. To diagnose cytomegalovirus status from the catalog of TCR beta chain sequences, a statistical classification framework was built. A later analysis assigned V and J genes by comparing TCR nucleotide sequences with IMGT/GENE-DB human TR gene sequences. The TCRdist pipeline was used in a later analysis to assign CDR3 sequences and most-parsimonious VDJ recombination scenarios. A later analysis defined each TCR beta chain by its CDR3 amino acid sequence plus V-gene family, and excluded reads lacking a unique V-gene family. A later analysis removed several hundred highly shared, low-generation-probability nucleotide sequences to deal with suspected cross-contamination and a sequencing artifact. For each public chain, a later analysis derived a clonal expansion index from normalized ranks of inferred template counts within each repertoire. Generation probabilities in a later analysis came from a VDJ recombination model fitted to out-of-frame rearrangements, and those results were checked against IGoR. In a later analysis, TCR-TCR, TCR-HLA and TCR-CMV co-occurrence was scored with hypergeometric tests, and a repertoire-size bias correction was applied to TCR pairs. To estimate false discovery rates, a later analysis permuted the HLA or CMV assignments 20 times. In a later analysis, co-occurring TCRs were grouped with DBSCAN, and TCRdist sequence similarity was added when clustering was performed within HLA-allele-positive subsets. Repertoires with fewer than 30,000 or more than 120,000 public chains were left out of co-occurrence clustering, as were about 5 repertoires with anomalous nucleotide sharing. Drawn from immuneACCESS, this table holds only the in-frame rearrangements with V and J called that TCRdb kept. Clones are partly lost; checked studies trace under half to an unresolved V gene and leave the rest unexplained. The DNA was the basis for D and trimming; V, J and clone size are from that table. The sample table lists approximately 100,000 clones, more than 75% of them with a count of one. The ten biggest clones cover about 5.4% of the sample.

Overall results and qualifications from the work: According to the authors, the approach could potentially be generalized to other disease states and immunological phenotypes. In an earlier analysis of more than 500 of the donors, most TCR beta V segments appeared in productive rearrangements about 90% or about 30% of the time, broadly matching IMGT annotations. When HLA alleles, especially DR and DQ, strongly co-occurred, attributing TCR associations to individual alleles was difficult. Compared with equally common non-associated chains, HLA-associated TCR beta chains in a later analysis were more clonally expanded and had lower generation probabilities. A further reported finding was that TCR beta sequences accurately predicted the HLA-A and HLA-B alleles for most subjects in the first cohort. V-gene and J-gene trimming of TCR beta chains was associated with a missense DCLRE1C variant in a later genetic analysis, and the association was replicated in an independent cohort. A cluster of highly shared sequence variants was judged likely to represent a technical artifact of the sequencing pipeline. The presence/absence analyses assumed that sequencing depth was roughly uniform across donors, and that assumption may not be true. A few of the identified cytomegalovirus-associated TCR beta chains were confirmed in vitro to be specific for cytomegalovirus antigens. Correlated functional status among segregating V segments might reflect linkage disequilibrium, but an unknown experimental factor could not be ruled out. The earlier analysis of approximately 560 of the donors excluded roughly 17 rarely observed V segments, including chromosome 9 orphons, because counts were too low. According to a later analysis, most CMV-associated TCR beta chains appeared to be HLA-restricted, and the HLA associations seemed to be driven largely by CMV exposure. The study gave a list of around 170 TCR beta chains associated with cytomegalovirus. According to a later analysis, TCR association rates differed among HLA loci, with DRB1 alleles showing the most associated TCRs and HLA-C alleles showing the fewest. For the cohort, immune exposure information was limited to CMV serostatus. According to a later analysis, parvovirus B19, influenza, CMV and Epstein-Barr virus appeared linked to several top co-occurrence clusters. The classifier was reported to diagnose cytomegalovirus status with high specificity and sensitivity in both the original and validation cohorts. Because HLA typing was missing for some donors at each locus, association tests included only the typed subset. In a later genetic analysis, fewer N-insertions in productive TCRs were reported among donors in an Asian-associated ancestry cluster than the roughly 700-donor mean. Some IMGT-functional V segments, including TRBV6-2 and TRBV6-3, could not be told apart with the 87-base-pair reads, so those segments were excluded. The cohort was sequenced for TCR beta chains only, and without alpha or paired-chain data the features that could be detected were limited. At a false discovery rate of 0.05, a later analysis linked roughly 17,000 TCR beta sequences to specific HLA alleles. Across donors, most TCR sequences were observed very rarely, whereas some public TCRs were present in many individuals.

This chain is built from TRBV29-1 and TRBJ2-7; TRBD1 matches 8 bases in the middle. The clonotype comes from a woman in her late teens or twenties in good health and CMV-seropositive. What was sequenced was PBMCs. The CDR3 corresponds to CSVGDRSTYEQYF. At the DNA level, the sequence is TGCAGCGTTGGGGACAGGTCCACCTACGAGCAGTACTTC.